This record looks at one TCR beta chain sequence and its context. This clonotype was observed a few times. Its antigen is currently not known. Base qualities are not at hand, and no much larger clone is one base apart. TCR beta repertoires were profiled from peripheral blood of roughly 13 young patients with multiple sclerosis to demonstrate the VDJtools post-analysis software. The multiple sclerosis patients were children and adolescents ranging in age from roughly 6 to 15 years. Deletion took 8 bases off V and 3 bases off J, with a span of 14 bases between the germline ends. From cysteine to phenylalanine, the CDR3 is 13 amino acids long. The entry retains the CDR3 DNA only, 39 bases that are in frame from base 1. Reading the germline V gene gives CDR1 MNHEY and CDR2 SVGAGI. The data are from a study of post-analysis software for immune sequencing data (dated by TCRdb to 2015 to 2017). Study-wide context: Relapsing-remitting, secondary progressive and progressive-relapsing multiple sclerosis were recorded as disease courses, and subtype annotation was lacking for some patients. The patient repertoires were compared against 11 previously published healthy control repertoires obtained from donors aged roughly 6 to 25 years. A subset of samples was prepared in parallel using single-end sample barcoding, then pooled and co-amplified after Illumina adapter ligation. The research as a whole found: Direct clustering with F measure revealed strong co-clustering of samples prepared in the same batch, which led to a batch-effect correction. The control group was slightly older than the multiple sclerosis patient group. Patients showed significantly higher frequencies than controls for roughly five TRBV segments, among them TRBV5-6, TRBV5-1 and TRBV20-1. Significantly lower normalized Chao1 diversity was found in multiple sclerosis patients than in controls, suggesting substantial peripheral T-cell clonal expansion.

The library was prepared using PCR. Sequencing used an Illumina HiSeq 2500. To reduce PCR and sequencing biases, unique molecular identifiers were incorporated into the TCR beta cDNA libraries. Per 1 to 10 million input T cells, around 500,000 cDNA molecules were obtained, such that each molecule approximated one T cell. The patient libraries were prepared and sequenced using the same protocol as the earlier healthy control dataset. Samples belonging to the same batch were prepared together, multiplexed and sequenced on a shared HiSeq lane. As for the original processing: Raw barcoded reads were processed with MIGEC, discarding single-read molecular identifier groups before consensus assembly and CDR3 extraction. VDJtools was used for post-analysis of the clonotype tables, with diversity normalized by down-sampling every dataset to the smallest sample size. Repertoire overlap clustering matched CDR3 amino acid but not nucleotide sequences to correct batch-related cross-sample contamination. The public reads were reanalyzed by TCRdb: fastp trimming at Q25, MiXCR alignment, in-frame beta chains only. All rows with the same CDR3 protein become a single entry with the most common DNA and genes. None of the V and J calls come from the authors' own analysis; TCRdb made them. Counted in this sample were fewer than 600,000 distinct CDR3 sequences; nearly 45% of them appeared once. The ten largest account for around an eighth of the sample.

The receptor comes from a girl under 18 with multiple sclerosis. Sequencing input: blood. The rearrangement combines TRBV6-5 with TRBJ2-7; a tentative D match to TRBD2 spans 6 bases. Here the CDR3 is given as CASGAGTFYEQYF. At the DNA level, the sequence is TGTGCCAGCGGCGCCGGGACTTTCTACGAGCAGTACTTC.